Described below is a single TCR beta chain sequence and its context. There is no known antigen for this receptor. Per-nucleotide qualities are absent, and no much larger clonotype sits a single base away. Sequences SGHNT (CDR1) and YYREEE (CDR2) are obtained from the germline V gene (reference sequence). V and J are trimmed by 0 bases and 1 base, and the gene matches miss 8 bases of the junction. The CDR3 sequence holds 19 residues, the cysteine and phenylalanine included. Only the CDR3 portion is preserved as DNA: 57 bases, with reading frame beginning at the first base. The data were taken from a study of blood T cell repertoires in COVID-19 (dated by TCRdb to 2018 to 2020). Regarding the research as a whole: Samples covering the acute and convalescent phases of COVID-19 were provided by collaborators in the United States, Italy and Spain. Where available, HLA class I and class II types were obtained from metadata supplied by the sample provider rather than from assay-based typing. Nearly every sample came with metadata listing a de-identified subject ID, COVID-19 status, age in years and sex. Samples were obtained from the ongoing ImmuneRACE study (first 160 participants) and from over 1,000 subjects provided by 6 global collaborators. Subjects who had been exposed to COVID-19, were actively infected with it, or had recovered from it provided the deeply sampled blood TCRbeta repertoires that made up the dataset. The prospective study material was composed of cDNA or gDNA derived from T cells, B-cell-depleted T cells, or PBMCs. The repertoires were released in a freely available public database meant as a resource for research on the immune response to SARS-CoV-2.

Overall results and qualifications from the work: The quantity of clinical and demographic metadata differed by source and by participant and was supplied without curation.

TCRbeta CDR3 regions were amplified from genomic DNA using the immunoSEQ Assay, a bias-controlled multiplex PCR. On the authors' methods: The number of nucleated cells in each sample was estimated by amplification of reference gene primers within the assay. Sequence reads were collapsed and filtered to measure the absolute abundance of every unique TCRbeta CDR3 rearrangement. For each sample, productive Simpson clonality was calculated as the square root of Simpson's diversity index across productive rearrangements. In its TCRdb copy, this immuneACCESS table keeps in-frame sequences only and misses some clones. Where compared with another copy, unresolved V genes explain less than half of these, and the others have no known cause. V, J and clone size reflect that table, while D and trimming were determined from the DNA. Here the sample has 310,000 or so clones; roughly 84% occur a single time. 1% of the sample belongs to the ten largest clones.

Collaborating institutions collected whole blood in K2EDTA tubes following their own protocols. For TCRbeta analysis, collaborators shipped samples as frozen whole blood, isolated PBMCs, or DNA extracted from either of those sample types. The origin of this receptor is a man aged 45-60 years with active or convalescent COVID-19. The sequenced sample was peripheral blood. Here the chain combines TRBV5-4 and TRBJ2-1; 12 bases in the middle match TRBD2. At the DNA level, the sequence is TGTGCCAGCAGCTTGGGTCTAGCGGGGGGGTTACGGTCCTACAATGAGCAGTTCTTC. It encodes CASSLGLAGGLRSYNEQFF.